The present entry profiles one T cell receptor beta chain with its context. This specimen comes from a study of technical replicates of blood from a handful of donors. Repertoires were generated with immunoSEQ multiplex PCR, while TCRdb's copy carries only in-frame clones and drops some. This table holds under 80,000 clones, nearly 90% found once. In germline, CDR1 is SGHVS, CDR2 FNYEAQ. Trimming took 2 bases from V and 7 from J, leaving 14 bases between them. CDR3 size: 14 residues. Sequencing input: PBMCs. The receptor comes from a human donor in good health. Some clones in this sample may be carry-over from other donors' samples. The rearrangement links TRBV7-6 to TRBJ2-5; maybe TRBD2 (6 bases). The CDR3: CASSLSNGGRTQYF. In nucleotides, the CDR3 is TGTGCCAGCAGCTTATCTAACGGGGGAAGGACCCAGTACTTC.